This T cell receptor beta chain is from a study of cytomegalovirus exposure and HLA in healthy donors. Study results and limitations: Cytomegalovirus association was assigned to under 200 TCR beta chains.

The CDR3 has 16 amino acids. Germline V gene data show CDR1 as SGHRS and CDR2 as YFSETQ. V dropped 0 bases and J dropped 4; count of bases not matched to a gene: 5. The donors comprised healthy bone marrow donors. The sample holds one count of this clone. Its antigen is not identified. PCR involved 60 Vbeta and 13 Jbeta primers. TCRdb's table, derived via immunoSEQ multiplex PCR, lists solely in-frame clones and lacks some. The sample holds under 150,000 clones, 70% to 85% seen once. The chain recombines TRBV5-1 with TRBJ2-1; 9 positions agree with TRBD1. The sample was PBMCs. This TCR was recovered from a boy younger than 18 in good health and CMV-seronegative. The chain's CDR3 is CASSLVGQGPYNEQFF. The CDR3 DNA is TGCGCCAGCAGCTTGGTAGGACAGGGGCCATACAATGAGCAGTTCTTC.